The subject of this entry is one TCR beta chain. J was trimmed by 3 bases and V by 2 bases; bases with no gene match: 4. Germline values: CDR1 MNHEY, CDR2 SVGAGI. The CDR3 sequence is 14 residues long. Repertoires were generated with immunoSEQ multiplex PCR, while TCRdb's copy carries only in-frame clones and drops some. The table records approximately 220,000 clones, about four fifths of them present only once. These data originate in a study of blood T cell repertoires in COVID-19. The wider study: Sites across the United States, Italy and Spain contributed samples from acute and convalescent COVID-19. In each case, the material was cDNA or gDNA derived from T cells, B-cell-depleted T cells, or PBMCs.

The sequence came from a woman aged 40 to 50 with active or convalescent COVID-19. The chain recombines TRBV6-5 with TRBJ2-7; 7 bases agree with TRBD2. The sample was peripheral blood. The CDR3: CASSYRPSGYEQYF. The CDR3 nucleotides are TGTGCCAGCAGTTACCGGCCTAGCGGCTACGAGCAGTACTTC.